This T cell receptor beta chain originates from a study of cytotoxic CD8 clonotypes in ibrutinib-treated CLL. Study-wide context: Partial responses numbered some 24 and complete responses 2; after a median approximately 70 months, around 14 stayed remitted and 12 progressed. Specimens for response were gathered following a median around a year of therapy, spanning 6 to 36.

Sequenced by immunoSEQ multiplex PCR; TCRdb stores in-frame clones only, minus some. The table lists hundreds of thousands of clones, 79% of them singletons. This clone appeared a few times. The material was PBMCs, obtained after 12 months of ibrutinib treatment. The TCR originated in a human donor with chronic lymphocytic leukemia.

CDR3 loop: CASSFGSSSNYGYTF. In DNA form, the CDR3 reads TGTGCCAGCAGCTTTGGGTCCAGCTCTAACTATGGCTACACCTTC. The V call is TRBV7-9, the J call TRBJ1-2; D ambiguous. The V gene's germline CDR1 is SEHNR and CDR2 FQNEAQ (reference sequence). The CDR3 is 15 residues long. V was cut by 3 bases and J by 0 bases, with 11 bases left in between.